These T cell receptor beta chains were read from a single sample in a study of blood T cells in healthy people across ages. Using its own MiXCR run on the 5' RACE reads, TCRdb lists one record per CDR3 protein. The table includes approximately 800,000 distinct CDR3 sequences, 50% to 65% detected once. Source material: blood. Receptors originate from a man older than 75 in good health. Each CDR3 is given without its conserved first and last residue. Fields, in order: CDR3 protein, J gene, V gene.

CDR3 protein: ASSQVTAPSQETQY
J gene: TRBJ2-5
V gene: TRBV7-9

CDR3 protein: ASSSGGSGNTIY
J gene: TRBJ1-3
V gene: TRBV7-2

CDR3 protein: ATRGGREQY
J gene: TRBJ2-7
V gene: TRBV3-1

CDR3 protein: SVTPDQETQY
J gene: .
V gene: TRBV29-1

CDR3 protein: ASSPPARGSFNYGYT
J gene: TRBJ1-2
V gene: TRBV18

CDR3 protein: ASSSQVVSYEQY
J gene: .
V gene: TRBV7-9

CDR3 protein: ASSPRLTSGETQY
J gene: .
V gene: TRBV27

CDR3 protein: ASSLENEGLNYGYT
J gene: TRBJ1-2
V gene: TRBV5-1

CDR3 protein: ATSSSRTKNIQY
J gene: TRBJ2-4
V gene: TRBV28

CDR3 protein: SAARRPPRQGIRVINEQY
J gene: TRBJ2-7
V gene: TRBV20-1

CDR3 protein: ASRASDTGELF
J gene: TRBJ2-2
V gene: TRBV2

CDR3 protein: ASSSRISSARSKETQY
J gene: .
V gene: TRBV27